This T cell receptor (beta chain) is drawn from a study of Graves' ophthalmopathy and Graves' hyperthyroidism (dated by TCRdb to the late 2010s). A note on the overall study: Peripheral blood samples were taken at the time of initial diagnosis, before any treatment was given. The study used TCR beta repertoire signatures to distinguish Graves' ophthalmopathy from Graves' hyperthyroidism and to predict progression to ophthalmopathy. In total, around 130 blood samples were TCR-sequenced: approximately 42 ophthalmopathy, roughly 80 hyperthyroidism and around 17 hyperthyroidism-to-ophthalmopathy patients. To explore V-J signatures distinguishing ophthalmopathy from hyperthyroidism, a discovery set of under 110 patients (fewer than 45 ophthalmopathy, 55 to 60 stable hyperthyroidism) was enrolled. For independent validation, a separate cohort was made up of 18 to 20 hyperthyroidism patients plus 17 patients who later progressed from hyperthyroidism to ophthalmopathy. T-cell repertoires of thyroid tissue and blood were compared in more than five hyperthyroidism patients. After sampling, hyperthyroidism patients received methimazole starting at 30 mg daily, and ophthalmopathy patients received high-dose intravenous methylprednisolone. The 75 to 100 discovery patients were randomly split 7:3 into training and test sets.

Overall study outcomes, separate from this receptor: In validation, the model predicted ophthalmopathy progression with more than 55% sensitivity and 72% to 80% specificity; fewer than 15 predicted patients were CT-confirmed with GO in a median of around 6 months. The 13-signature model separated ophthalmopathy from stable hyperthyroidism with 85% to 90% sensitivity and less than 83% specificity in cross-validation, and 80%/75% in the test set. Sample size was not statistically predetermined, and group allocation was not concealed from the investigators. Among expanded thyroid clonotypes with frequency above 0.001, most also showed up in blood, which suggests that blood repertoires may reflect the thyroid immune response.

For repertoire sequencing, TCR beta CDR3 regions were amplified from RNA transcripts. The first round of RT-PCR was done with HTBI primers and the Qiagen OneStep RT-PCR kit, and was followed by a second round of multiplex PCR, then size selection and purification. The libraries underwent paired-end sequencing with 100 bp reads on an Illumina HiSeq2000. Turning to the authors' computational methods: SOAPnuke was used to process the reads, throwing out any read that had adapters, had uncalled bases, had a mean Phred below 15, or lacked an exact constant-primer or identifier match. COPE v1.2.5 was used to merge high-quality paired reads. Each unique nucleotide sequence was defined as a clonotype, and clonotypes were aligned to IMGT TRB V, D and J references with MiTCR v1.1. The analysis was limited to V-J combinations with a frequency above 0.0001, which together covered 99.2% of repertoires. For each V-J combination, a TCR clonal expansion and chaos score was defined as F50 clonal expansion divided by the chaos observed in the TCRdist matrix. Welch's t-statistics and random forest were used to narrow the features down to around 13 V-J combinations, which were then fed into a naive Bayes classifier. The similarity between thyroid and blood repertoires was quantified using the Morisita-Horn index. TCRdb reanalyzed the raw reads on its own, using fastp at Q25 for trimming and MiXCR for clone calling, and kept in-frame beta chains. Each entry merges the rows of one CDR3 protein and shows their most common DNA and genes. V and J calls and clone size were set by TCRdb, not the authors. The sample contains about 400,000 distinct CDR3 sequences, around 20% of them found a single time. Roughly 1.5% of the sample goes to the ten largest clones.

Ophthalmopathy patients were characterized by moderately to severely active disease, a Clinical Activity Score of at least 3, a NOSPECS grade of at least 4, and a disease duration under 3 months. Patients with other autoimmune diseases, uncontrolled infections, pregnancy or lactation were excluded. Diagnosis relied on clinical symptoms, serum thyroxine, TRAb, thyroid ultrasound and orbital computed tomography. Ficoll-Paque density gradient centrifugation was used to isolate PBMCs from around 10 ml of fresh peripheral blood. Trizol reagent was used to extract the total RNA, and its quality was then checked on an Agilent 2100 Bioanalyzer. This clonotype has at least ten counts. Its antigen is currently not known. There are no base qualities to consult, and no much larger clone falls within one base. The junction shows trimming of 7 bases on V and 2 bases on J, plus 18 bases between the germline ends. Reading from cysteine to phenylalanine, the CDR3 counts 15 amino acids. Of all the DNA, just the CDR3 is kept, 45 bases in frame from base 1. The germline V gene gives CDR1 as MNHEY and CDR2 as SVGEGT.

Sequenced: peripheral blood. The chain is assembled from TRBV6-2 or TRBV6-3 and TRBJ2-7; the D element might be TRBD1 or TRBD2, as each aligns at 5 bases. This clonotype was obtained from a woman aged 18-30 years with Graves' ophthalmopathy. Donor details come from another sample of the same person, matched by shared clones. Here is the DNA: TGTGCCAGCACCTCCCGCCTGGGGGAGACCTACGAGCAGTACTTC. Translated, it gives CASTSRLGETYEQYF.